This TCR beta chain comes out of a study of personalized T cell therapy for brain tumors (dated by TCRdb to 2020 to 2022). Turning to the overall study: To find peptides restricted to tumors, the investigators applied a proteogenomic strategy integrating mass spectrometry proteomics and sequencing of tumor DNA/RNA.

Compared with the rest of its sample, this clone is medium-sized (0.01 to 0.1%). The clone's antigen remains unknown. The input lacks base qualities; no much larger clone sits a single base away. RNA was extracted from the peptide-stimulated T cells with an RNeasy Mini Kit as input for TCR beta CDR3 sequencing. The immunoSEQ platform was used at survey-level resolution to carry out TCR Vbeta CDR3 sequencing. The study's processing was this. Analysis and compilation of the sequence results were done with immunoSEQ ANALYZER v3.0. The immuneACCESS repertoire file appears here via TCRdb, limited to in-frame rearrangements. These files lack a portion of the clones; in checked studies, under half of the deficit traces to unresolved V genes, and the cause of the others is not known. The V and J calls and the clone size are those of that table, but D and trimming were determined from the DNA. Across this sample there are over 1,500 clones, with about a fifth seen only once. Just under 45% of the sample is in the top ten clones.

Reading from cysteine to phenylalanine, the CDR3 counts 13 amino acids. Of the read, only the CDR3 DNA is kept; its 39 bases are in frame from base 1. Via the germline V gene, CDR1 is SGHRS and CDR2 YFSETQ. V is shortened by 5 bases, J by 4 bases, and the region joining them spans 10 bases. Ficoll density gradient centrifugation was used to isolate PBMCs, and IL-4 and GM-CSF were used to differentiate adherent monocytes into dendritic cells. Peptide-loaded DCs were irradiated and co-cultured with non-adherent cells at a 1:10 ratio, and on day 7 the proliferating cells were restimulated with fresh peptide-loaded DCs. Culture cytokines were IL-6, IL-7, IL-12 and IL-15 for the first stimulation, IL-7 plus IL-2 for the second, and IL-2 alone for the third. Expanded cells used for TCR sequencing were cryopreserved.

Sequencing used a T cell product expanded with peptides in culture. This clonotype was obtained from a human donor with medulloblastoma. The V and J segments used are TRBV5-1 and TRBJ2-1; TRBD1 is perhaps the D gene, given 6 matching bases. The CDR3 reads as follows: CASSRGSYNEQFF. The sequenced DNA is TGCGCCAGCAGTAGGGGGTCGTACAATGAGCAGTTCTTC.